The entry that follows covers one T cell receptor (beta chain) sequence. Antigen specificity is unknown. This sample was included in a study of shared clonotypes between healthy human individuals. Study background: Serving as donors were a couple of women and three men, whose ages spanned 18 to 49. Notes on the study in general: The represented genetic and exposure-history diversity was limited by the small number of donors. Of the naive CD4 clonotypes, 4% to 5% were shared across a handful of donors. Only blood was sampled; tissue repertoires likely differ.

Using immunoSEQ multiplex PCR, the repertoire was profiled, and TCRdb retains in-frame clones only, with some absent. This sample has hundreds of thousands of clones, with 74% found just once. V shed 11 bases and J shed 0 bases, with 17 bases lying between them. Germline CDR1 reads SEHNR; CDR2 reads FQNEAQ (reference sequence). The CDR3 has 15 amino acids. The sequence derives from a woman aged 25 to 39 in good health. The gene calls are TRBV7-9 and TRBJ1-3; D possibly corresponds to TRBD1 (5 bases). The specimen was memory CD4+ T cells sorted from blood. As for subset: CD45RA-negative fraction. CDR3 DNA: TGTGCCGGCGATCGCAAGGGGCGCTCTGGAAACACCATATATTTT. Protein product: CAGDRKGRSGNTIYF.